The 27 T cell receptor beta chains reported below all come from one sample, sequenced in a study of glioma-infiltrating T cells. Using RNA template, CDR3s of TCR alpha and beta were amplified with iRepertoire arm-PCR. MiXCR, run by TCRdb on the multiplex PCR reads, gives a single entry per CDR3 protein. The sample has over 100,000 distinct CDR3 sequences; less than 30% are singletons. The material sequenced was glioma tissue, nonneoplastic brain tissue, or PBMCs (not recorded which). Every receptor here comes from a human donor with low-grade glioma or glioblastoma, undergoing nonglioma brain surgery, or in good health (not recorded which).

The chain couples TRBV12-3 or TRBV12-4 to TRBJ2-1, with 7 bases fitting TRBD2. The CDR3 totals 17 residues. V gave up 2 bases and J gave up 2 bases; unmatched junction bases: 9. The CDR3 region has the DNA TGTGCCAGCAGTTTACTTTTGCGGGGGACCACCTACAATGAGCAGTTCTTC. Encoded protein: CASSLLLRGTTYNEQFF.

This clonotype was counted ten times or more. This rearrangement joins TRBV20-1 to TRBJ2-1, with a weak D call TRBD2 (5 bases). The CDR3 length is 14 residues. With 5 bases removed from V and 8 bases from J, the gap between germline ends came to 19 bases. The V gene's germline CDR1 is DFQATT and CDR2 SNEGSKA (reference sequence). The chain's CDR3 is CSAPRKSGLDEQFF. CDR3 DNA sequence: TGCAGTGCTCCGCGGAAGAGCGGATTGGATGAGCAGTTCTTC.

This clonotype was seen at least ten times. Here the CDR3 reads CSALTVNQPQHF. Written as DNA, the CDR3 is TGCAGTGCCCTGACAGTAAATCAGCCCCAGCATTTT. This chain joins TRBV20-1 and TRBJ1-5; D may be TRBD1 (5 bases). Germline V CDR1 and CDR2: DFQATT, SNEGSKA (reference sequence). The length of the CDR3 is 12 residues. Between the trimmed V and J ends, which lost 6 bases and 4 bases, there was a span of 10 bases.

This clonotype was recorded many times. V is TRBV18 and J is TRBJ1-2, with 10 positions matching TRBD1. V lost 2 bases to trimming and J lost 3 bases; unmatched junction nucleotides: 6. Germline loops: CDR1 KGHSH, CDR2 LQKENI. The CDR3 runs 16 residues. The CDR3, as DNA: TGTGCCAGCTCACCAGGGCTGACAGGGGGCGACTATGGCTACACCTTC. Translating gives CASSPGLTGGDYGYTF. The variable domain in full, with the rest retrieved from reference TRBV18 and TRBJ1-2, is NAGVMQNPRHLVRRRGQEARLRCSPMKGHSHVYWYRQLPEEGLKFMVYLQKENIIDESGMPKERFSAEFPKEGPSILRIQQVVRGDSAAYFCASSPGLTGGDYGYTFGSGTRLTVV.

This clonotype was seen at least ten times. The chain links TRBV28 to TRBJ1-2; tentative D call: TRBD1 (6 bases). Germline V gene data show CDR1 as MDHEN and CDR2 as SYDVKM. The ends were cut back, 3 bases at V and 8 bases at J, with 16 bases in the middle. The CDR3 contains 14 residues. The DNA of the CDR3 is TGTGCCAGCAGTTTGGCAGGGGCGCGGAAAGGCTACACCTTC. Its translation is CASSLAGARKGYTF.

This clonotype was seen a single time. This chain links TRBV6-2 or TRBV6-3 with TRBJ2-1; 12 bases line up with TRBD2. This CDR3 is 18 amino acids long. CDR1 is MNHEY and CDR2 is SVGEGT in the germline V gene. With V trimmed by 4 bases and J by 0 bases, 7 bases remained unmatched. The CDR3 loop is CASSSLLAGGISYNEQFF. In DNA, the CDR3 is TGTGCCAGCAGTTCCCTGCTAGCGGGAGGGATCTCCTACAATGAGCAGTTCTTC.

The sample holds many counts of this clonotype. This chain uses TRBV5-4 with TRBJ1-2; D unresolved. CDR1 and CDR2 from the germline V gene are SGHNT and YYREEE (reference sequence). V was shortened by 3 bases and J by 5 bases, with 11 bases between the two germline ends. The CDR3 extends over 13 amino acids. The CDR3 sequence is CASSSPTRYGYTF. The CDR3 nucleotides are TGTGCCAGCAGCTCCCCCACGCGGTATGGCTACACCTTC.

Concerning this clonotype itself: This may be a read error: a much more frequent sequence differs by one nucleotide. The rearrangement uses TRBV2 and TRBJ1-5; maybe TRBD1 (5 bases). This CDR3 is built from 16 residues. The germline V gene encodes CDR1 SNHLY and CDR2 FYNNEI. The CDR3 DNA sequence: TGTGCCAGCACCTCTGGGACTACAGCGTCCAATAAGCCCCAGCATTTT. Amino acid sequence: CASTSGTTASNKPQHF.

This clonotype showed up many times. V is TRBV27 and J is TRBJ2-3; D is perhaps TRBD2 (6 bases). The CDR3 loop spans 14 amino acids. Germline V gene sequence: CDR1 MNHEY, CDR2 SMNVEV (reference sequence). V was pared by 5 bases and J by 2 bases, with 11 bases between. The CDR3 reads CASSLRDFTDTQYF. The CDR3 DNA reads as TGTGCCAGCAGTCTCCGGGACTTCACAGATACGCAGTATTTT.

With respect to this clonotype: A clone one base away is much larger, so this may be a read error. J is TRBJ2-7 and V is TRBV14; unclear D gene. The CDR3 contains 14 residues. CDR1 is SGHDN, CDR2 FVKESK, per germline. The V end was cut by 4 bases, the J end by 2 bases, with 12 bases between. The CDR3 here is CASSRDDEAYEQYF. The DNA of the CDR3 is TGTGCCAGCAGCCGTGACGACGAGGCCTACGAGCAGTACTTC.

This clonotype was seen ten or more times. A read error may account for a junction end that differs from germline. CDR3 in DNA: TGCGCCAGCAGCGTTGACATTAGCAATCAGCCCCAGCATTTT. Its protein product is CASSVDISNQPQHF. The V gene is TRBV9, the J gene TRBJ1-5; no clear D gene. Germline lookup yields CDR1 SGDLS and CDR2 YYNGEE. The CDR3 loop spans 14 amino acids.

This clonotype was detected many times. This rearrangement joins TRBV7-3 to TRBJ2-1, with 9 bases that match TRBD1. The V and J ends lost 4 bases and 7 bases, in that order; junction bases with no gene match: 2. CDR3 length: 13 amino acids. CDR1 and CDR2 (germline): SGHTA, FQGTGA. The CDR3 region is CASSWGQGNEQFF. In DNA form, the CDR3 reads TGTGCCAGCAGCTGGGGACAGGGAAATGAGCAGTTCTTC.

The rearrangement joins TRBV12-3 or TRBV12-4 to TRBJ2-7, with D perhaps being TRBD1 or TRBD2 (6 bases each). The germline V and J ends were trimmed by 5 bases and 2 bases, with 13 bases remaining between them. CDR3 length: 14 residues. CDR3 sequence reads: CASSRGGGTYEQYF. CDR3 sequence (DNA): TGTGCCAGCAGTCGTGGAGGGGGAACCTACGAGCAGTACTTC.

This clonotype showed up many times. This chain links TRBV3-1 with TRBJ1-5; D not certain. The CDR3 sequence is 13 residues long. Germline loops: CDR1 LGHDT, CDR2 YNNKEL (reference sequence). V was cut by 4 bases and J by 0 bases, with 4 bases left in between. The DNA of the CDR3 is TGTGCCAGCAGCCGGAATAGCAATCAGCCCCAGCATTTT. Amino acid sequence: CASSRNSNQPQHF.

This clonotype has at least ten counts. The CDR3 loop is CASSLGRGGYTF. The CDR3 DNA follows: TGTGCCAGCAGTTTAGGGCGGGGCGGCTACACCTTC. The chain links TRBV12-3 or TRBV12-4 to TRBJ1-2; D perhaps matches TRBD1 (5 bases). CDR3 length equals 12 residues. Trimming left V 1 base short and J 8 bases short, with 8 bases between.

Turning to this clonotype: A much larger clonotype is one base distant, so this may be a read error. The chain combines TRBV3-1 with TRBJ1-3; D is uncertain. Per the germline V gene, CDR1 is LGHDT and CDR2 is YNNKEL (reference sequence). This CDR3 has 14 amino acids. CDR3 sequence (DNA): TGTGCCAGCAGCCACGGGAGAGCAGGAAACAACATATATTTT. This sequence encodes CASSHGRAGNNIYF.

This rearrangement joins TRBV12-3 or TRBV12-4 to TRBJ1-5, with D possibly being TRBD1 (5 bases). The CDR3 length is 16 residues. V was trimmed by 6 bases and J by 2 bases, leaving 17 bases between them. This CDR3 reads CASRTGTVSRNQPQHF. Here the CDR3 DNA reads TGTGCCAGCAGAACTGGGACGGTTTCGCGCAATCAGCCCCAGCATTTT.

This clonotype came up many times. The chain uses TRBV28 and TRBJ2-5; D uncertain. Trimming pared 3 bases from V and 1 base from J, leaving 3 bases between. CDR1 is MDHEN, CDR2 SYDVKM, per germline. This CDR3 is 12 amino acids long. The CDR3 here is CASSFTQETQYF. CDR3 in DNA: TGTGCCAGCAGTTTTACCCAAGAGACCCAGTACTTC.

This clonotype was observed a few times. The CDR3 region is CASSSAGTSGPLSSYNEQFF. CDR3 nucleotide sequence: TGCGCCAGCAGCTCCGCCGGGACTAGCGGACCCCTGAGCTCCTACAATGAGCAGTTCTTC. This rearrangement joins TRBV5-1 to TRBJ2-1, with 11 positions matching TRBD2. There are 20 residues in the CDR3. The J segment lost 0 bases and the V segment lost 3 bases, leaving 14 bases of the junction unmatched. The germline V gene has CDR1 SGHRS and CDR2 YFSETQ.

This clonotype was seen at least ten times. The chain links TRBV3-1 to TRBJ2-7, with a weak D call TRBD1 (7 bases). This CDR3 is built from 13 residues. Germline V gene lookup returns CDR1 LGHDT and CDR2 YNNKEL (reference sequence). The V end was cut by 6 bases, the J end by 7 bases, with 16 bases between. DNA for the CDR3: TGTGCCAGCAGTCCCAGGGGGGCTGGAGAGCAGTACTTC. Translating gives CASSPRGAGEQYF.

To note about this clonotype: Possible read error: a much larger clone is one base away. The genes are TRBV11-2 and TRBJ2-1; 8 bases match TRBD2. CDR1 and CDR2 from the germline V gene are SGHAT and FQNNGV. V gave up 5 bases and J gave up 3 bases; unmatched junction bases: 6. The CDR3 totals 15 residues. CDR3 nucleotide sequence: TGTGCCAGCAGCCTCGGGACTAGGGACTACAATGAGCAGTTCTTC. Translated, it gives CASSLGTRDYNEQFF.

Note on this clonotype: At one boundary the junction diverges from the germline segment, which might be a read error. The chain is built from TRBV28 and TRBJ2-1, with a weak D call TRBD1 (5 bases). The CDR3 has 15 amino acids. Germline assignment: CDR1 MDHEN and CDR2 SYDVKM. CDR3 in DNA: TGTGCCAGCAGTTTACACGCGGACACGTACAATGCGCAGTTCTTC. Its protein is CASSLHADTYNAQFF.

The table lists this clonotype with many counts. The rearrangement uses TRBV25-1 and TRBJ2-1; the match to TRBD1 covers 10 bases. This CDR3 has 14 amino acids. V was clipped by 5 bases and J by 7 bases; unmatched bases: 5. Per the germline V gene, CDR1 is MGHDK and CDR2 is SYGVNS. The CDR3 spells CASSPWDRGNEQFF. The CDR3 DNA is TGTGCCAGCAGTCCTTGGGACAGGGGAAATGAGCAGTTCTTC.

This clonotype was found many times. The J gene is TRBJ1-5, the V gene TRBV27; a possible D gene is TRBD1 (5 bases). CDR1 and CDR2 (germline): MNHEY, SMNVEV (reference sequence). CDR3 length equals 19 residues. Trimming took 5 bases from V and 0 from J, leaving 23 bases between them. The CDR3 bases are TGTGCCAGCAGTGCCTGGGGGGGGACGGAGAATTATAGCAATCAGCCCCAGCATTTT. Residues: CASSAWGGTENYSNQPQHF.

This clonotype was observed at least ten times. The V call is TRBV6-2 or TRBV6-3, the J call TRBJ2-3, with 10 bases that match TRBD2. CDR3 size: 16 residues. Germline values: CDR1 MNHEY, CDR2 SVGEGT. The ends lost 6 bases at V and 2 bases at J; junction bases unmatched: 8. As DNA, the CDR3 is TGTGCCAGCAGACCCCTAGCGGGGGAACACACAGATACGCAGTATTTT. It is translated as CASRPLAGEHTDTQYF.

This clonotype came up many times. V usage is TRBV2 and J usage is TRBJ2-7; D not certain. V shed 4 bases and J shed 3 bases, with 7 bases lying between them. Per germline, CDR1 SNHLY and CDR2 FYNNEI. This CDR3 comprises 12 residues. The CDR3 reads CASSALIYEQYF. DNA of the CDR3: TGTGCCAGCAGTGCCCTGATCTACGAGCAGTACTTC. The full variable domain, completed using reference TRBV2 and TRBJ2-7, is EPEVTQTPSHQVTQMGQEVILRCVPISNHLYFYWYRQILGQKVEFLVSFYNNEISEKSEIFDDQFSVERPDGSNFTLKIRSTKLEDSAMYFCASSALIYEQYFGPGTRLTVT.

This clonotype was recorded many times. J is TRBJ2-7 and V is TRBV10-3; no clear D gene. V lost 10 bases, J lost 0 bases, and 7 bases lay in between. The V gene's germline CDR1 is ENHRY and CDR2 SYGVKD. This CDR3 is 11 amino acids long. The CDR3, as DNA: TGTGCCACCTCTGGCTCCTACGAGCAGTACTTC. Translation: CATSGSYEQYF.